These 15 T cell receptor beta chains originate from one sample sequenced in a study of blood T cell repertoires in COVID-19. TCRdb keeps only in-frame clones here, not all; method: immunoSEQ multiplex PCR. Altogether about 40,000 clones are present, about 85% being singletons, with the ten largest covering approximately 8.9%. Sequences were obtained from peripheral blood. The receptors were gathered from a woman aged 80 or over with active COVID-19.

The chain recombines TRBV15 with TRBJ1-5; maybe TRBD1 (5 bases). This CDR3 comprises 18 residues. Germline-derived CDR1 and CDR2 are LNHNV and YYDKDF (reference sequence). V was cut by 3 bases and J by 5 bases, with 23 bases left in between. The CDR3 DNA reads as TGTGCCACCAGCAGCTCCGCAGGCGTAAGGGGAGGGTATCAGCCCCAGCATTTT. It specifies CATSSSAGVRGGYQPQHF.

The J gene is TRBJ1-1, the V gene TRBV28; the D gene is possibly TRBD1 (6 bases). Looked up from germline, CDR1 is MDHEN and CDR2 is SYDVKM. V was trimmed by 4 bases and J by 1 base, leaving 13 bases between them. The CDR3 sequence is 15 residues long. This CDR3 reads CASSSTGAANTEAFF. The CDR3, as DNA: TGTGCCAGCAGTTCGACAGGCGCGGCGAACACTGAAGCTTTCTTT. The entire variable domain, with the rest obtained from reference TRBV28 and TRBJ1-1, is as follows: DVKVTQSSRYLVKRTGEKVFLECVQDMDHENMFWYRQDPGLGLRLIYFSYDVKMKEKGDIPEGYSVSREKKERFSLILESASTNQTSMYLCASSSTGAANTEAFFGQGTRLTVV.

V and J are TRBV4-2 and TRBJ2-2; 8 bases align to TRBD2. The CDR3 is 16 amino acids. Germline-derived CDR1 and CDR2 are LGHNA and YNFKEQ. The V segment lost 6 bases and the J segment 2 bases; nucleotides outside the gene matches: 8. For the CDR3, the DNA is TGTGCCAGCAGGATAAACGGGGGGGCCAACACCGGGGAGCTGTTTTTT. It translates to CASRINGGANTGELFF.

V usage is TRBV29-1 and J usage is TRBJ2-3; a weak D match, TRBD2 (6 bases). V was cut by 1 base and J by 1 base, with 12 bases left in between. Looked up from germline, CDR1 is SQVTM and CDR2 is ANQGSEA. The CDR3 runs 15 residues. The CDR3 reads CSVEGEGGGTDTQYF. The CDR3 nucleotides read TGCAGCGTTGAAGGTGAAGGCGGGGGCACAGATACGCAGTATTTT.

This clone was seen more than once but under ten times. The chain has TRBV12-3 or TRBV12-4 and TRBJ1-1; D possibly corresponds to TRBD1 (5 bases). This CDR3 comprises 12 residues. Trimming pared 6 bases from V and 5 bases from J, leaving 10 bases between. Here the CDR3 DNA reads TGTGCCAGCAGGCAGGGTCGGACTGAAGCTTTCTTT. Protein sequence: CASRQGRTEAFF.

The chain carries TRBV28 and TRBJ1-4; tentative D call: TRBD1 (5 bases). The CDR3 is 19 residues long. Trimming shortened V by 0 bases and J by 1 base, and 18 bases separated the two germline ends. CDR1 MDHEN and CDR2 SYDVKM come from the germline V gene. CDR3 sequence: CASSLWGLEDKGTNEKLFF. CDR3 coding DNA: TGTGCCAGCAGTTTATGGGGCCTTGAGGACAAGGGAACTAATGAAAAACTGTTTTTT.

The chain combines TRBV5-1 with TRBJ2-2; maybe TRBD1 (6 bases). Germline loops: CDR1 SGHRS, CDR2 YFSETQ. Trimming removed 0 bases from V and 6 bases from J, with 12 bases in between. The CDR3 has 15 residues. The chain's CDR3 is CASSLAQGRAGELFF. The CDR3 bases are TGCGCCAGCAGCTTGGCACAGGGAAGAGCCGGGGAGCTGTTTTTT.

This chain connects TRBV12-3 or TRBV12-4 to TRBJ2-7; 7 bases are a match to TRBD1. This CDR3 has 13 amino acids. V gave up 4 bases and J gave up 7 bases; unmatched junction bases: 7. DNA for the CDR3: TGTGCCAGCAGTTATGGGACAGCGGTTGAGCAGTACTTC. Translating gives CASSYGTAVEQYF.

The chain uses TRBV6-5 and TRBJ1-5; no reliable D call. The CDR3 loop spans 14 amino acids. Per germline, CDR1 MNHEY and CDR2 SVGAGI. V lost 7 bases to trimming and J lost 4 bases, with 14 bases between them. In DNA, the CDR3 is TGTGCCAGCAATCTCTGGACGGGAAATCAGCCCCAGCATTTT. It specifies CASNLWTGNQPQHF.

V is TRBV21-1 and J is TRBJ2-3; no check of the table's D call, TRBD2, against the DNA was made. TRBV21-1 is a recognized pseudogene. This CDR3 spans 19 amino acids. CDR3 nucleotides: TGTGCCAGCAGCAACCCGGGACTAGCGGGGGGTACCCCCACAGATACGCAGTATTTT. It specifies CASSNPGLAGGTPTDTQYF.

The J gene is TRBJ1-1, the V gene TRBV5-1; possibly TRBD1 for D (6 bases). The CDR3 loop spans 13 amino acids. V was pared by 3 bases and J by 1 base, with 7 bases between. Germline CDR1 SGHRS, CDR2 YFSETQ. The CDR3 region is CASSWTANTEAFF. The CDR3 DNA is TGCGCCAGCAGCTGGACAGCGAACACTGAAGCTTTCTTT.

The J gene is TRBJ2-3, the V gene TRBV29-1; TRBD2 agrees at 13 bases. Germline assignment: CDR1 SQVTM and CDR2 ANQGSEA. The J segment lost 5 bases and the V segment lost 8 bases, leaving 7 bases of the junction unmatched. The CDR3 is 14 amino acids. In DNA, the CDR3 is TGCAGCACGACTAGCGGGGGGTCGGGAGATACGCAGTATTTT. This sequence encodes CSTTSGGSGDTQYF.

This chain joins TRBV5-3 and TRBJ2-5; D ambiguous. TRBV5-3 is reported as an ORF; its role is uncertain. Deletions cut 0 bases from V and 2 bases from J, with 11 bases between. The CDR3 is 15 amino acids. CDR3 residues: CARSLERHLQETQYF. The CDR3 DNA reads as TGTGCCAGAAGCTTGGAACGACACCTACAAGAGACCCAGTACTTC.

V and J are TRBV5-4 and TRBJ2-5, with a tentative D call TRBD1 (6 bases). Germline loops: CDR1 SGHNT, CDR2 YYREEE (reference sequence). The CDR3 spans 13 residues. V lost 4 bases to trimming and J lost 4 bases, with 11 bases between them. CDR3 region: CASSPQGPETQYF. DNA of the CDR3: TGTGCCAGCAGCCCGCAGGGGCCAGAGACCCAGTACTTC.

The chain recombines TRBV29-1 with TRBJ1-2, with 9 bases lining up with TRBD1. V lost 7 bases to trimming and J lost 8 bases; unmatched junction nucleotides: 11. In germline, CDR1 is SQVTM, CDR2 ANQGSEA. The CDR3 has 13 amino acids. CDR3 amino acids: CSAETGGAVGYTF. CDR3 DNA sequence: TGCAGCGCGGAAACAGGGGGCGCGGTGGGCTACACCTTC.